This T cell receptor beta chain appears in the sequencing data of a study of metastatic and nonmetastatic thyroid tumors. For the study at large: Repertoire comparison spanned blood and tumor or nodule tissue of malignant and benign thyroid patients. Study-wide results and caveats: Relative to benign nodules, malignant thyroid tumors were reportedly characterized by significantly elevated TCR beta diversity in blood and tumor.

Ahead of thyroid surgery, no patient had received treatment of any kind. This clone was seen at least ten times. Its specificity is unknown. MiXCR was used by TCRdb to re-call the PCR reads. Altogether roughly 45,000 clones are present, under 4% being singletons, with the ten largest covering 7.5% to 10%. In germline, CDR1 is SGHTS, CDR2 YDEGEE. This CDR3 has 15 residues. V trimming: 5 bases; J trimming: 4 bases; junction bases outside the gene matches: 10. The source material was blood. The origin of this receptor is a female donor with papillary thyroid cancer or a benign thyroid nodule (not recorded which). Some clones in this sample may be carry-over from other donors' samples. This chain joins TRBV5-8 and TRBJ2-3; 7 positions agree with TRBD2. The CDR3: CASRKRLAAPDTQYF. The CDR3 nucleotides read TGTGCCAGCAGGAAACGACTAGCCGCCCCAGATACGCAGTATTTT.